The 23 T cell receptor beta chains in this list originate from one sample, sequenced in a study of T cells expressing NK-cell markers. TCRdb reanalyzed the 5' RACE reads and collapses them to one entry per CDR3 protein, without DNA. Its table lists 350,000 to 450,000 distinct CDR3 sequences. The sample was blood T cells: a sorted CD56 or NKG2C T cell subset, CD4+ or CD8+ T cells, or bulk PBMC T cells (not recorded which). These receptors originate from a man aged 18-70 years in good health.

The chain is built from TRBV9 and TRBJ2-5; TCRdb designates TRBD2, a call that cannot be tested without DNA. CDR3 length equals 15 residues. CDR1 SGDLS and CDR2 YYNGEE come from the germline V gene. The CDR3 loop reads CASRGLAGGKETQYF.

The V and J genes are TRBV6-1 and TRBJ2-3; no DNA is available, so the TRBD2 call from TCRdb remains unchecked. The length of the CDR3 is 15 residues. Germline V gene sequence: CDR1 MNHNS, CDR2 SASEGT. CDR3 sequence: CASSARAGGGDTQYF.

This rearrangement joins TRBV6-1 to TRBJ1-1. Per germline, CDR1 MNHNS and CDR2 SASEGT. This CDR3 has 16 residues. CDR3 in amino acids: CASREPGRVANTEAFF.

The gene calls are TRBV6-1 and TRBJ1-5; TCRdb outputs TRBD1, but without DNA this stays unchecked. This CDR3 contains 15 residues. CDR1 and CDR2 from the germline V gene are MNHNS and SASEGT. The CDR3 spells CASSERATGLQPQHF.

The chain has TRBV4-1 and TRBJ2-7. The germline gives CDR1 MGHRA, CDR2 YSYEKL. This CDR3 is 17 amino acids long. CDR3 loop: CASSQEFATGVSYEQYF.

The CDR3 here is CASSYAPGTGGTEAFF. This chain joins TRBV6-5 and TRBJ1-1. In germline, CDR1 is MNHEY, CDR2 SVGAGI. The CDR3 has 16 amino acids.

The rearrangement joins TRBV11-2 to TRBJ1-2; as DNA is missing, the TRBD1 call by TCRdb cannot be tested. Per the germline V gene, CDR1 is SGHAT and CDR2 is FQNNGV. The CDR3 spans 15 residues. This CDR3 is CASGQTGQTDYGYTF.

V is TRBV12-3 or TRBV12-4 and J is TRBJ2-3; TCRdb's assignment of TRBD1 cannot be checked, as there is no DNA. The CDR3 extends over 15 amino acids. The chain's CDR3 is CASSLRAGTQATQYF.

This chain links TRBV29-1 with TRBJ1-2; TCRdb's assignment of TRBD1 cannot be checked, as there is no DNA. The CDR3 totals 13 residues. Germline-derived CDR1 and CDR2 are SQVTM and ANQGSEA. CDR3 sequence: CSVRDRRNYGYTF.

The chain employs TRBV5-1 and TRBJ2-1; TCRdb picks TRBD1, but there is no DNA to check that call. Germline CDR1 reads SGHRS; CDR2 reads YFSETQ. The CDR3 has 15 residues. The CDR3 loop is CASSKGTGSYNEQFF.

The chain joins TRBV2 to TRBJ2-3; the TRBD1 assignment by TCRdb is unverifiable without DNA. This CDR3 spans 17 amino acids. Germline V gene lookup returns CDR1 SNHLY and CDR2 FYNNEI. The CDR3 is CASSLPQGQEDTDTQYF.

The rearrangement uses TRBV7-2 and TRBJ2-5; the D call from TCRdb, TRBD1, cannot be confirmed without DNA. This CDR3 region has 13 residues. The germline V gene encodes CDR1 SGHTA and CDR2 FQGNSA. Here the CDR3 reads CASRPGGAETQYF.

This chain joins TRBV7-2 and TRBJ2-2; the D call from TCRdb, TRBD1, cannot be confirmed without DNA. CDR3 length equals 13 residues. CDR1 and CDR2 from the germline V gene are SGHTA and FQGNSA. The CDR3 sequence is CAGQGGGTGELFF.

The gene calls are TRBV29-1 and TRBJ2-6. Germline assignment: CDR1 SQVTM and CDR2 ANQGSEA. The CDR3 length is 11 residues. Here the CDR3 reads CSVGGANVLTF. Supplemented by reference TRBV29-1 and TRBJ2-6, the full variable domain reads SAVISQKPSRDICQRGTSLTIQCQVDSQVTMMFWYRQQPGQSLTLIATANQGSEATYESGFVIDKFPISRPNLTFSTLTVSNMSPEDSSIYLCSVGGANVLTFGAGSRLTVL.

This rearrangement joins TRBV3-1 to TRBJ1-5; absent DNA, TCRdb's TRBD1 call cannot be checked. The germline gives CDR1 LGHDT, CDR2 YNNKEL (reference sequence). The CDR3 loop spans 15 amino acids. The CDR3 spells CASSHGTGFNQPQHF.

The V call is TRBV20-1, the J call TRBJ1-5; TCRdb calls TRBD1, which cannot be checked without DNA. CDR1 and CDR2 from the germline V gene are DFQATT and SNEGSKA (reference sequence). The CDR3 runs 15 residues. The CDR3 sequence: CSATGGGYSNQPQHF.

The V call is TRBV3-1, the J call TRBJ2-5; TCRdb calls TRBD2, which cannot be checked without DNA. Germline values: CDR1 LGHDT, CDR2 YNNKEL (reference sequence). This CDR3 comprises 19 residues. This CDR3 is CASSQDVGTSGGKIGTQYF.

The chain couples TRBV20-1 to TRBJ1-2; with no DNA, the TCRdb D assignment of TRBD1 cannot be verified. Germline V CDR1 and CDR2: DFQATT, SNEGSKA (reference sequence). The CDR3 is made up of 14 amino acids. This chain's CDR3 is CSATGTGGNYGYTF.

The gene calls are TRBV12-3 or TRBV12-4 and TRBJ2-3; the D call of TRBD1 rests on TCRdb alone, since no DNA is present to check it. The CDR3 consists of 14 residues. CDR3 sequence: CASSSGPARDTQYF.

The chain carries TRBV11-1 and TRBJ2-3; TCRdb reports TRBD1, a call that lacks DNA to check it against. CDR1 and CDR2 from the germline V gene are SGHAT and FQDESV (reference sequence). This CDR3 has 18 residues. This chain's CDR3 is CASSSPPGGTYRTDTQYF.

The CDR3 protein is CASSQVAGGPETQYF. The chain joins TRBV3-1 to TRBJ2-5; no DNA is available, so the TRBD2 call from TCRdb remains unchecked. Germline V CDR1 and CDR2: LGHDT, YNNKEL (reference sequence). This CDR3 comprises 15 residues.

The chain employs TRBV19 and TRBJ2-2; TCRdb returns TRBD1, unconfirmable since there is no DNA. The CDR3 loop spans 14 amino acids. The germline gives CDR1 LNHDA, CDR2 SQIVND (reference sequence). CDR3 amino acids: CASSVDGVPGELFF. Together with reference TRBV19 and TRBJ2-2, the CDR3 gives the full variable domain: DGGITQSPKYLFRKEGQNVTLSCEQNLNHDAMYWYRQDPGQGLRLIYYSQIVNDFQKGDIAEGYSVSREKKESFPLTVTSAQKNPTAFYLCASSVDGVPGELFFGEGSRLTVL.

The V and J genes are TRBV6-5 and TRBJ1-6. This CDR3 is 14 amino acids long. The germline CDR1 and CDR2 sequences are MNHEY and SVGAGI. CDR3 sequence reads: CASSYGIPHSPLHF.